The clone carrying this T cell receptor (beta chain) was observed many times. What it recognizes is unknown. This record comes from a study of early T cells in non-severe SARS-CoV-2 infection. Study details: Unsorted whole blood bulk RNA was sequenced, with unpaired chains.

Attached unique molecular identifiers marked individual cDNA molecules. TCRdb used MiXCR to reprocess the 5' RACE reads, holding one entry per CDR3 protein. Of 79,000 or so distinct CDR3 sequences in the sample, more than 10% are singletons; the top ten hold 1% to 1.4%. General study findings and limits: VDJdb-based matching was biased toward anti-spike CD8 responses and missed private and CD4 specificities.

Trimming at V came to 1 base and at J to 0 bases, leaving 3 bases not matched to a gene. The germline V gene has CDR1 MDHEN and CDR2 SYDVKM. This CDR3 is 16 amino acids long. The rearrangement joins TRBV28 to TRBJ2-1, with 7 bases matching TRBD2. This sequence originates from an adult who was a healthcare worker with PCR-confirmed SARS-CoV-2 infection or an uninfected control (not recorded which). Sample: whole blood. CDR3 coding DNA: TGTGCCAGCAGTTTATTCGGGGGGAGCTCCTACAATGAGCAGTTCTTC. This encodes CASSLFGGSSYNEQFF. Full variable domain (rest looked up from reference TRBV28 and TRBJ2-1): DVKVTQSSRYLVKRTGEKVFLECVQDMDHENMFWYRQDPGLGLRLIYFSYDVKMKEKGDIPEGYSVSREKKERFSLILESASTNQTSMYLCASSLFGGSSYNEQFFGPGTRLTVL.